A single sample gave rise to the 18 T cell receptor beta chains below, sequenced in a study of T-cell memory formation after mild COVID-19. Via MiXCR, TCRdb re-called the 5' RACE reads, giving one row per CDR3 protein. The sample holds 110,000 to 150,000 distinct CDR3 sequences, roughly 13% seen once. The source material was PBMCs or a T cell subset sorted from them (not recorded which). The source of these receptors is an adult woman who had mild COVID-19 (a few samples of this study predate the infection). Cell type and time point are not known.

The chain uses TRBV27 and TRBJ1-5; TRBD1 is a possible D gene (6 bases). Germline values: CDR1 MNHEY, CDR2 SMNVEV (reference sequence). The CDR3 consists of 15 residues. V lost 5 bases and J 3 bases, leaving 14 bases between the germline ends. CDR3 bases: TGTGCCAGCAGTCCAACCGGGACACTCAATCAGCCCCAGCATTTT. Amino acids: CASSPTGTLNQPQHF.

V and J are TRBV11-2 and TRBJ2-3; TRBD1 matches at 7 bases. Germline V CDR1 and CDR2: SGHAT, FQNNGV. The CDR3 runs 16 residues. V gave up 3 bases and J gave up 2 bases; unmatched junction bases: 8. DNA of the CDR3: TGTGCCAGCAGCTTCGGACAGGCCACCTTCACAGATACGCAGTATTTT. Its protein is CASSFGQATFTDTQYF. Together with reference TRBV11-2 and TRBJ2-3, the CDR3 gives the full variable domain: EAGVAQSPRYKIIEKRQSVAFWCNPISGHATLYWYQQILGQGPKLLIQFQNNGVVDDSQLPKDRFSAERLKGVDSTLKIQPAKLEDSAVYLCASSFGQATFTDTQYFGPGTRLTVL.

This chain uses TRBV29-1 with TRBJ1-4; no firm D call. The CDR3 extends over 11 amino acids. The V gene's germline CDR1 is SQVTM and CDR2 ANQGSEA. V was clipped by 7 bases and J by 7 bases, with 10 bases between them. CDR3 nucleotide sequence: TGCAGCGCCCGTGGATTTGAAAAACTGTTTTTT. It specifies CSARGFEKLFF.

CDR3: CASSFIHLSQPQHF. The CDR3 DNA is TGTGCCAGCAGTTTTATACACCTCTCCCAGCCCCAGCATTTT. The rearrangement uses TRBV12-3 or TRBV12-4 and TRBJ1-5; the D is unclear. V was trimmed by 3 bases and J by 7 bases, leaving 13 bases between them. The length of the CDR3 is 14 residues.

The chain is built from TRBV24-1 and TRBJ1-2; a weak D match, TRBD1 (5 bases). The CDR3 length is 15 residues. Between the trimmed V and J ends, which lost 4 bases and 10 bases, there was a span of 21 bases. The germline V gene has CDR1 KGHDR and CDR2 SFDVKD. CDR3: CATSEQKGRARNYTF. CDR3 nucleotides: TGTGCCACCAGTGAACAGAAGGGGAGGGCTCGGAACTACACCTTC.

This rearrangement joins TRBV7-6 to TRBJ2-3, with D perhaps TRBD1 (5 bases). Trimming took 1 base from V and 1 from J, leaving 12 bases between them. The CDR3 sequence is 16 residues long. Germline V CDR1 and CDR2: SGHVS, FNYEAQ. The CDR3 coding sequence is TGTGCCAGCAGCTTAGAGACAGCCGGCCGCACAGATACGCAGTATTTT. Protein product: CASSLETAGRTDTQYF.

In DNA form, the CDR3 reads TGTGCCAGCAGTTCGACTAGCGGGAGGAACACCGGGGAGCTGTTTTTT. The encoded protein is CASSSTSGRNTGELFF. The chain recombines TRBV12-3 or TRBV12-4 with TRBJ2-2; TRBD2 matches at 12 bases. This CDR3 has 16 residues. Trimming removed 4 bases from V and 1 base from J; junction bases left unmatched: 1.

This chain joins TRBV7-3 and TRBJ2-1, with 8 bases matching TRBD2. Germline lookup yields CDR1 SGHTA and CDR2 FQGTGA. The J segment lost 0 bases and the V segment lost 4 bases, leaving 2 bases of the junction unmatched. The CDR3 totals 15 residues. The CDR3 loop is CASSYSGNSYNEQFF. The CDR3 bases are TGTGCCAGCAGCTATAGCGGGAACTCCTACAATGAGCAGTTCTTC.

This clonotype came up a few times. The CDR3 protein is CASSPPTGGLSGEQYF. CDR3 DNA: TGTGCCAGCAGCCCTCCGACAGGGGGCCTGTCAGGGGAGCAGTACTTC. The chain recombines TRBV12-3 or TRBV12-4 with TRBJ2-7; 10 bases fit TRBD1. The trim removed 6 bases at V and 7 bases at J, leaving 15 bases unmatched. The CDR3 runs to 16 residues.

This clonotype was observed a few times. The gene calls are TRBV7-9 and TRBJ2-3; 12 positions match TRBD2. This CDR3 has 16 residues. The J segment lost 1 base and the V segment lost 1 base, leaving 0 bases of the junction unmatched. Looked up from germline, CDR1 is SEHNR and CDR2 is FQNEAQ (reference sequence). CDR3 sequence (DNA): TGTGCCAGCAGCTTAGGACTAGCGGGAGGCACAGATACGCAGTATTTT. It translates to CASSLGLAGGTDTQYF.

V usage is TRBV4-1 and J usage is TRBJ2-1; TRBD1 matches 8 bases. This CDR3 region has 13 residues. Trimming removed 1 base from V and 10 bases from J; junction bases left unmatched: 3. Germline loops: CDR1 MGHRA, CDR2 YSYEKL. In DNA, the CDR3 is TGCGCCAGCAGCCAAGGGACAGGGTACGAGCAGTTCTTC. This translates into CASSQGTGYEQFF.

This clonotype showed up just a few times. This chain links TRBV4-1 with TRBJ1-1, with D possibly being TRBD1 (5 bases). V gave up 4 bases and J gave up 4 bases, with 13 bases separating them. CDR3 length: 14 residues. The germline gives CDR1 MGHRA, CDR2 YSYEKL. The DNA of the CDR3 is TGCGCCAGCAGCCCCCTGGGGGGTCTCACTGAAGCTTTCTTT. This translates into CASSPLGGLTEAFF.

CDR3 sequence reads: CASSPPTGETQYF. CDR3 sequence (DNA): TGTGCCAGCAGCCCCCCCACCGGAGAGACCCAGTACTTC. This chain joins TRBV7-9 and TRBJ2-5; D unclear. Trimming cost V 5 bases and J 4 bases, with 11 bases left between them. The CDR3 spans 13 residues. Germline-derived CDR1 and CDR2 are SEHNR and FQNEAQ (reference sequence).

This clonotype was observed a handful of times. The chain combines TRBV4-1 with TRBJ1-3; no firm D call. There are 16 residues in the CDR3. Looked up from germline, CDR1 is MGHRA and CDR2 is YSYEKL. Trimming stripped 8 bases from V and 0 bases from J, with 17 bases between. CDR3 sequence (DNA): TGCGCCAGCTCATCGACGACAAGCAACTCTGGAAACACCATATATTTT. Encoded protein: CASSSTTSNSGNTIYF.

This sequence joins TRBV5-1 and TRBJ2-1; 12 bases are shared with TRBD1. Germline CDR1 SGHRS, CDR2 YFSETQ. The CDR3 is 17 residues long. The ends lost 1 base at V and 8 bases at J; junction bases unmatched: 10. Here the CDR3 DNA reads TGCGCCAGCAGCTTGTTTGCCGGGACAGGGGGCATCGATGAGCAGTTCTTC. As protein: CASSLFAGTGGIDEQFF.

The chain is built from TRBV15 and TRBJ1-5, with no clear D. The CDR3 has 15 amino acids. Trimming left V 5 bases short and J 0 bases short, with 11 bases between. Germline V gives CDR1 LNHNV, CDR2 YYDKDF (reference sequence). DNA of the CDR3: TGTGCCACCAGCCAGGACCGTTATAGCAATCAGCCCCAGCATTTT. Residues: CATSQDRYSNQPQHF.

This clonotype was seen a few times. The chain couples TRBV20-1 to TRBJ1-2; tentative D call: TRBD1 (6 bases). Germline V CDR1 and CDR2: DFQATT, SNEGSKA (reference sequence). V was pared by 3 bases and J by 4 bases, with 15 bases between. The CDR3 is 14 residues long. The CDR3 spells CSASPTGQGYGYTF. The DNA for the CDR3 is TGCAGTGCTAGCCCCACAGGGCAAGGCTATGGCTACACCTTC.

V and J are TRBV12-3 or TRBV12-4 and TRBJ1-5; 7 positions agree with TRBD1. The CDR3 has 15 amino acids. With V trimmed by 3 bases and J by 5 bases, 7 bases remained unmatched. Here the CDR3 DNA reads TGTGCCAGCAGTTTCTCAGGGACAGCGTATCAGCCCCAGCATTTT. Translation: CASSFSGTAYQPQHF.